Listed below are T cell receptor beta chains from one sample, sequenced in a study of shared clonotypes between healthy human individuals. This table comes from immunoSEQ multiplex PCR, and its TCRdb copy is limited to in-frame clones, with some not included. This table has roughly 1,000,000 clones, roughly 74% appearing once. Sequencing was performed on memory CD4+ T cells from PBMCs. The receptors were gathered from a man between 18 and 29 years old in good health. Some clones in this sample may be carry-over from other donors' samples. The CDR3 runs from the conserved cysteine through the conserved F or W. D genes are given only for firm matches. Clone size is given for some rows only: seen once, a few or many times, or a class if the clone is expanded.

TRBJ2-2 - TRBV7-2 - CASSWGRTNTGELFF TGTGCCAGCAGCTGGGGACGAACGAACACCGGGGAGCTGTTTTTT
TRBJ1-2 - TRBV10-3 - CAISGVVSLIIGGYTF TGTGCCATCAGTGGGGTCGTGAGTTTGATTATAGGTGGCTACACCTTC
TRBJ2-1 few TRBV19 TRBD2 CASSRPSGSYEQFF TGTGCCAGTAGTAGGCCTAGCGGGAGCTATGAGCAGTTCTTC
TRBJ2-7 once TRBV18 TRBD1 CASSIDRDYYEQYF TGTGCCAGCTCCATCGACAGGGATTACTACGAGCAGTACTTC
TRBJ2-7 - TRBV28 - CASSLTGPYEQYF TGTGCCAGCAGTTTGACAGGTCCCTACGAGCAGTACTTC
TRBJ1-1 - TRBV6-6 - CASLGGGRSAEAFF TGTGCCAGTTTGGGAGGGGGTAGATCGGCTGAAGCTTTCTTT
TRBJ2-7 - TRBV7-9 - CASSSGTLTYEQYF TGTGCCAGCAGCAGCGGGACACTTACCTACGAGCAGTACTTC
TRBJ2-7 many TRBV13 - CASSLALRGEQYF TGTGCCAGCAGCTTAGCCCTTCGGGGCGAGCAGTACTTC
TRBJ2-7 - TRBV11-2 TRBD2 CASSLLAGSGAYEQYF TGTGCCAGCAGCCTCCTGGCGGGTAGCGGGGCCTACGAGCAGTACTTC
TRBJ2-5 - TRBV7-6 - CASSLDVETQYF TGTGCCAGCAGCTTAGATGTGGAGACCCAGTACTTC
TRBJ1-2 - TRBV5-1 - CASSLDPGARGYTF TGCGCCAGCAGCTTGGATCCGGGGGCGAGAGGCTACACCTTC
TRBJ2-1 - TRBV7-2 TRBD2 CASGRGTTNNEQFF TGTGCCAGTGGCCGGGGGACTACCAACAATGAGCAGTTCTTC
TRBJ1-1 - TRBV5-1 - CASSGGAVMNTEAFF TGCGCCAGCAGCGGGGGGGCGGTTATGAACACTGAAGCTTTCTTT
TRBJ2-7 - TRBV5-4 TRBD2 CASSFGLAGVYEQYF TGTGCCAGCAGCTTCGGACTAGCGGGAGTCTACGAGCAGTACTTC
TRBJ2-3 - TRBV5-1 - CASSLGTAERDTQYF TGCGCCAGCAGCTTGGGGACAGCCGAACGAGATACGCAGTATTTT
TRBJ2-1 once TRBV19 - CASSISGQTLEQFF TGTGCCAGTAGTATTAGTGGACAGACACTTGAGCAGTTCTTC
TRBJ1-1 - TRBV9 TRBD1 CASSVGTGRTEAFF TGTGCCAGCAGCGTAGGGACAGGGAGAACTGAAGCTTTCTTT
TRBJ1-6 - TRBV30 - CAWSVRSRFNSPLHF TGTGCCTGGAGTGTACGGTCCAGATTTAATTCACCCCTCCACTTT
TRBJ2-2 - TRBV2 - CASSEALRSGELFF TGTGCCAGCAGTGAAGCGCTTCGGTCCGGGGAGCTGTTTTTT
TRBJ1-2 - TRBV5-1 - CASSFIVGSDYTF TGCGCCAGCAGCTTTATTGTCGGGAGTGACTACACCTTC
TRBJ2-1 - TRBV28 TRBD1 CASSLSDREAFF TGTGCCAGCAGTTTATCGGACAGGGAAGCGTTCTTC
TRBJ1-4 once TRBV6-5 - CASSYSSGGEKLFF TGTGCCAGCAGTTACTCTTCCGGGGGGGAAAAACTGTTTTTT
TRBJ2-1 - TRBV5-1 - CASSNPGRGYNEQFF TGCGCCAGCAGCAACCCAGGGAGAGGATACAATGAGCAGTTCTTC
TRBJ2-5 - TRBV18 TRBD2 CASSPPNSGRSGGETQYF TGTGCCAGCTCACCACCTAATAGCGGGAGGTCTGGAGGAGAGACCCAGTACTTC
TRBJ2-5 - TRBV4-1 TRBD2 CASSQDPRTSRLGQETQYF TGCGCCAGCAGCCAAGACCCCCGGACTAGCCGATTGGGCCAAGAGACCCAGTACTTC
TRBJ1-4 - TRBV10-2 TRBD1 CANNIPGQEPLNEKLFF TGCGCCAACAATATCCCGGGACAGGAACCTCTTAATGAAAAACTGTTTTTT
TRBJ2-5 - TRBV5-4 - CASSPGASGQRETQYF TGTGCCAGCAGCCCTGGGGCCAGCGGCCAGAGAGAGACCCAGTACTTC
TRBJ2-3 - TRBV5-8 TRBD1 CASTRQGRSTDTQYF TGTGCCAGCACCCGACAGGGCAGGTCCACAGATACGCAGTATTTT
TRBJ2-7 once TRBV7-9 TRBD1 CASSLGTGEFYEQYF TGTGCCAGCAGCTTGGGGACAGGGGAGTTTTACGAGCAGTACTTC
TRBJ2-7 - TRBV28 - CASTGLRIPYEQYF TGTGCCAGCACTGGACTGCGGATCCCCTACGAGCAGTACTTC
TRBJ1-5 - TRBV7-8 TRBD1 CASSWRTGQGVNQPQHF TGTGCCAGCAGCTGGCGTACGGGACAGGGAGTAAATCAGCCCCAGCATTTT
TRBJ2-2 - TRBV5-4 TRBD1 CASSLARGGQSTGELFF TGTGCCAGCAGCTTGGCCAGAGGGGGCCAAAGCACCGGGGAGCTGTTTTTT
TRBJ1-6 - TRBV5-6 - CASSITDSLNSPLHF TGTGCCAGCAGCATCACGGACAGCTTAAATTCACCCCTCCACTTT
TRBJ1-4 - TRBV5-4 TRBD1 CASSTSTGLNEKLFF TGTGCCAGCAGCACCTCGACAGGGCTTAATGAAAAACTGTTTTTT
TRBJ2-7 - TRBV5-5 - CASSLRAYEQYF TGTGCCAGCAGCTTGAGGGCCTACGAGCAGTACTTC